The 21 T cell receptor beta chains given below trace back to one sample, sequenced in a study of CD8+CD57+ T cells in acquired aplastic anemia. Patients who underwent sequencing had shown CD8+CD57+ cell expansion by flow cytometry. TCR beta VDJ and CDR3 profiles were obtained from a genomic DNA template. From the reads, TCRdb called clonotypes with MiXCR, one entry per CDR3 protein. The sample contains just over 450,000 distinct CDR3 sequences, around 30% of which appear only once. The source material was sorted CD4+, CD8+, or CD8+CD57+ T cells (not recorded which) from PBMCs. The receptors come from a human donor with aplastic anemia.

This clonotype was observed a handful of times. J is TRBJ2-5 and V is TRBV7-9, with a weak D call TRBD1 (6 bases). Germline loops: CDR1 SEHNR, CDR2 FQNEAQ (reference sequence). CDR3 length equals 13 residues. Deletions cut 4 bases from V and 5 bases from J, with 11 bases between. CDR3 coding DNA: TGTGCCAGCAGCTCAGGGGTAGGGGAGACCCAGTACTTC. Translation: CASSSGVGETQYF.

At least ten counts were recorded for this clonotype. This chain uses TRBV9 with TRBJ1-2; TRBD1 might be the D (6 bases). Trimming removed 6 bases at V and 4 bases at J, with 19 bases between. Germline CDR1 SGDLS, CDR2 YYNGEE. The CDR3 extends over 15 amino acids. CDR3 DNA: TGTGCCAGCACCTTGGGGGGGGCTGGGCTCTATGGCTACACCTTC. It yields the protein CASTLGGAGLYGYTF.

About this clonotype itself: This could be a read error, since a much larger clone is one nucleotide away. Here the CDR3 omits its conserved ending phenylalanine or tryptophan, so a read error is the likely source. The V gene is TRBV20-1, the J gene TRBJ1-6; no clear D. Trimming pared 5 bases from V and 0 bases from J, leaving 17 bases between. The CDR3 has 17 residues. CDR1 and CDR2 (germline): DFQATT, SNEGSKA (reference sequence). The chain's CDR3 is CSAGSGHPSSYNSPLHL. CDR3 bases: TGCAGTGCTGGCTCGGGCCACCCTAGCTCCTATAATTCACCCCTCCACCTT.

This clonotype appeared many times. V is TRBV29-1 and J is TRBJ1-2, with TRBD1 as a possible D gene (5 bases). Trimming shortened V by 4 bases and J by 1 base, and 7 bases separated the two germline ends. CDR1 SQVTM and CDR2 ANQGSEA come from the germline V gene. The CDR3 contains 12 residues. Here the CDR3 reads CSVVQDNYGYTF. The CDR3 DNA follows: TGCAGCGTTGTACAGGATAACTATGGCTACACCTTC.

This clonotype was found many times. The chain employs TRBV20-1 and TRBJ2-7; 7 bases agree with TRBD1. CDR3 length: 13 amino acids. Germline CDR1 DFQATT, CDR2 SNEGSKA (reference sequence). Trimming cost V 1 base and J 2 bases; bases outside gene matches: 2. Here the CDR3 DNA reads TGCAGTGCTAGAGGACAGGGAACCTACGAGCAGTACTTC. Translation gives CSARGQGTYEQYF.

This clonotype was recorded a few times. This chain uses TRBV7-9 with TRBJ1-1; D ambiguous. Trimming shortened V by 3 bases and J by 8 bases, and 13 bases separated the two germline ends. Germline CDR1 and CDR2: SEHNR and FQNEAQ (reference sequence). This CDR3 is 13 amino acids long. The CDR3 DNA follows: TGTGCCAGCAGCTTGGCAGAGCCCATCGAAGCTTTCTTT. Protein sequence: CASSLAEPIEAFF. Variable domain in full (rest from reference TRBV7-9 and TRBJ1-1): DTGVSQNPRHKITKRGQNVTFRCDPISEHNRLYWYRQTLGQGPEFLTYFQNEAQLEKSRLLSDRFSAERPKGSFSTLEIQRTEQGDSAMYLCASSLAEPIEAFFGQGTRLTVV.

Many counts were recorded for this clonotype. The chain carries TRBV20-1 and TRBJ2-5, with D possibly matching TRBD1 (6 bases). Trimming cost V 5 bases and J 4 bases, with 14 bases left between them. Germline assignment: CDR1 DFQATT and CDR2 SNEGSKA (reference sequence). This CDR3 is 13 amino acids long. The CDR3 spells CSAPLQGGETQYF. The DNA for the CDR3 is TGCAGTGCTCCATTACAGGGTGGAGAGACCCAGTACTTC.

The chain employs TRBV6-1 and TRBJ2-2; 8 bases agree with TRBD2. Germline V CDR1 and CDR2: MNHNS, SASEGT. After removal of 4 bases from V and 0 bases from J, the junction contained 7 bases not matched to a gene. CDR3 length: 17 residues. As DNA, the CDR3 is TGTGCCAGCAGTGCCAGACTAGCGACTACGAACACCGGGGAGCTGTTTTTT. This sequence encodes CASSARLATTNTGELFF.

The chain links TRBV10-3 to TRBJ2-7; TRBD2 aligns across 9 bases. The V segment lost 3 bases and the J segment 2 bases; nucleotides outside the gene matches: 5. This CDR3 contains 15 residues. Germline loops: CDR1 ENHRY, CDR2 SYGVKD. CDR3: CAISDLAGIPYEQYF. The CDR3 bases are TGTGCCATCAGTGACCTAGCGGGGATCCCCTACGAGCAGTACTTC.

This clonotype has ten or more counts. The chain carries TRBV6-5 and TRBJ2-7; 7 bases agree with TRBD2. With 4 bases clipped from V and 6 bases from J, the junction kept 9 bases outside the gene matches. The CDR3 spans 14 residues. Germline CDR1 and CDR2: MNHEY and SVGAGI. As DNA, the CDR3 is TGTGCCAGCAGTTTCTCGACCGGACTAGTCGAGCAGTACTTC. Amino acids: CASSFSTGLVEQYF.

Note on this clonotype: One base away lies a much larger clone, so this may be a sequencing read error. This likely comes from a read error, as the CDR3 has no conserved phenylalanine or tryptophan at its end. The rearrangement uses TRBV2 and TRBJ1-5; TRBD1 matches 8 bases. Germline CDR1 is SNHLY and CDR2 is FYNNEI. The CDR3 runs 15 residues. Here the CDR3 reads CASSRPGTGDQPQHL. The CDR3 nucleotides are TGCGCCAGCAGCCGACCTGGGACAGGCGATCAGCCCCAGCATCTT.

This clonotype was picked up a small number of times. The chain is built from TRBV2 and TRBJ1-1; 10 positions agree with TRBD1. This CDR3 region has 15 residues. Germline trimming cut 6 bases from V and 4 bases from J; bases unmatched to any gene: 8. Germline assignment: CDR1 SNHLY and CDR2 FYNNEI. In DNA, the CDR3 is TGTGCCAGCAGCGCGGCCGGGACAGGGGCCACTGAAGCTTTCTTT. This gives the protein CASSAAGTGATEAFF.

The chain combines TRBV29-1 with TRBJ1-2, with 9 bases matching TRBD1. Trimming cost V 7 bases and J 6 bases; bases outside gene matches: 9. The CDR3 sequence is 13 residues long. Germline CDR1 and CDR2: SQVTM and ANQGSEA. The CDR3 nucleotides read TGCAGCGCTCAGGGACAGGGCAACCATGGCTACACCTTC. Protein product: CSAQGQGNHGYTF.

V gene TRBV7-9 combines with J gene TRBJ1-2, with unresolved D. V was pared by 6 bases and J by 6 bases, with 17 bases between. Germline CDR1 and CDR2: SEHNR and FQNEAQ (reference sequence). This CDR3 comprises 14 residues. The CDR3 nucleotides read TGTGCCAGCAGATCCCCGGTGGGTACAGATGGCTACACCTTC. Its translation: CASRSPVGTDGYTF.

As to this clonotype: A much larger clone lies one base from this, so it may be a read error. The rearrangement joins TRBV10-2 to TRBJ2-1; D ambiguous. This CDR3 has 15 residues. V was trimmed by 3 bases and J by 8 bases, leaving 17 bases between them. CDR1 is WSHSY and CDR2 is SAAADI in the germline V gene. Written as DNA, the CDR3 is TGCGCCAGCAGTGATCTACTAATCAATAACGATGAGCAGTTCTTC. Translated: CASSDLLINNDEQFF.

The table lists this clonotype with a few counts. A much larger clone lies one base from this, so it may be a read error. The chain carries TRBV20-1 and TRBJ1-2; possible D gene TRBD1, 5 bases. Trimming removed 3 bases at V and 4 bases at J, with 6 bases between. The CDR3 sequence is 11 residues long. Germline CDR1 and CDR2: DFQATT and SNEGSKA (reference sequence). CDR3 in amino acids: CSASRGYGYTF. Written as DNA, the CDR3 is TGCAGTGCTAGTAGGGGCTATGGCTACACCTTC.

The chain has TRBV7-9 and TRBJ1-3; 8 bases line up with TRBD1. CDR1 and CDR2 from the germline V gene are SEHNR and FQNEAQ (reference sequence). The junction had 13 bases not matched to a gene; V was cut back by 2 bases and J by 4 bases. This CDR3 is 18 amino acids long. The DNA of the CDR3 is TGTGCCAGCAGCTTACGAGGACAGGGAAGAGGGATCGGAAACACCATATATTTT. Protein sequence: CASSLRGQGRGIGNTIYF. Variable domain in full (rest from reference TRBV7-9 and TRBJ1-3): DTGVSQNPRHKITKRGQNVTFRCDPISEHNRLYWYRQTLGQGPEFLTYFQNEAQLEKSRLLSDRFSAERPKGSFSTLEIQRTEQGDSAMYLCASSLRGQGRGIGNTIYFGEGSWLTVV.

Note on this clonotype: With a much larger clone just one base away, this may be a read error. This chain joins TRBV2 and TRBJ1-1; D ambiguous. This CDR3 is 15 amino acids long. Germline V gene lookup returns CDR1 SNHLY and CDR2 FYNNEI. The CDR3 sequence is CASGEAGPTGTEAFF. The CDR3 DNA is TGTGCCAGCGGTGAAGCGGGCCCAACGGGGACTGAAGCTTTCTTT.

This clonotype was observed at least ten times. V is TRBV15 and J is TRBJ2-1, with 13 bases fitting TRBD2. J was trimmed by 6 bases and V by 1 base; bases with no gene match: 3. The CDR3 totals 16 residues. Germline V lookup: CDR1 LNHNV, CDR2 YYDKDF (reference sequence). CDR3 sequence reads: CATSRGGTSGVNEQFF. CDR3 nucleotide sequence: TGTGCCACCAGCAGAGGTGGGACTAGCGGGGTCAATGAGCAGTTCTTC.

At least ten counts were recorded for this clonotype. This rearrangement joins TRBV25-1 to TRBJ1-1, with D unclear. From germline, CDR1 is MGHDK and CDR2 SYGVNS. Trimming shortened V by 6 bases and J by 4 bases, and 18 bases separated the two germline ends. The CDR3 covers 15 residues. The CDR3 loop is CASRASGQVGTEAFF. The DNA for the CDR3 is TGTGCCAGCAGAGCTTCTGGCCAGGTGGGCACTGAAGCTTTCTTT.

This clonotype was counted many times. CDR3 residues: CASSYGDGNSPLHF. In nucleotides, the CDR3 is TGTGCCAGCAGTTACGGGGACGGTAATTCACCCCTCCACTTT. The rearrangement uses TRBV6-6 and TRBJ1-6; tentatively, D is TRBD1 (5 bases). Germline V lookup: CDR1 MNHNY, CDR2 SVGAGI (reference sequence). The CDR3 runs to 14 residues. V dropped 2 bases and J dropped 6 bases, with 8 bases sitting between them.